The rows below give T cell receptor beta chains drawn from one sample of a study of cytotoxic CD8 clonotypes in ibrutinib-treated CLL. Assay: immunoSEQ multiplex PCR; the TCRdb copy retains only in-frame clones and omits some. Here the sample spans a few hundred thousand clones, roughly 70% being singletons. The input for sequencing was PBMCs, taken after 36 months of ibrutinib treatment. Receptors were obtained from a human donor with chronic lymphocytic leukemia. Each CDR3 is given with its conserved first and last residue. A D gene is named only where the DNA matches it firmly. A clone size is listed for some rows: how often the clone was seen (once, few, many), or a class if it is expanded.

cdr3_nt cdr3_aa j_call v_call d_call clone_size
TGTGCCAGCAGCTTAGCGCTAGGGTTGGGCACTGAAGCTTTCTTT CASSLALGLGTEAFF TRBJ1-1 TRBV7-9 - -
TGTGCCATCAGTCGGGACAGGTCTTATGGCTACACCTTC CAISRDRSYGYTF TRBJ1-2 TRBV10-3 TRBD1 -
TGTGCCAGCAGCGTAAATTCGGCTTATACGCAGTATTTT CASSVNSAYTQYF TRBJ2-3 TRBV9 - -
TGTGCCAGCAGTGACGGGGGCACGGTCAACACCGGGGAGCTGTTTTTT CASSDGGTVNTGELFF TRBJ2-2 TRBV2 - -
TGTGCCAGCAGCTTAGGGGGGCGCGAGCAGTTCTTC CASSLGGREQFF TRBJ2-1 TRBV11-2 - -
TGTGCCAGCAGCCTATCGTACAGGGACTTGGCCACTGAAGCTTTCTTT CASSLSYRDLATEAFF TRBJ1-1 TRBV9 - -
TGTGCCAGCCCCGGAGGGGGGGGGCGCAGGTACGAGCAGTACTTC CASPGGGGRRYEQYF TRBJ2-7 TRBV6-1 - -
TGTGCCAGCAGCTTAGGGGGGACACGAGATCAGCCCCAGCATTTT CASSLGGTRDQPQHF TRBJ1-5 TRBV7-8 - -
TGCAGCGTTGAAGTCCGACTTCCGAGCTCCTACGAGCAGTACTTC CSVEVRLPSSYEQYF TRBJ2-7 TRBV29-1 - -
TGCAGCGCCGACAGGGGGTCCTATGGCTACACCTTC CSADRGSYGYTF TRBJ1-2 TRBV29-1 TRBD1 -
TGTGCCAGCAGCAGGAGTTATAGCAATCAGCCCCAGCATTTT CASSRSYSNQPQHF TRBJ1-5 TRBV2 - once
TGCGCCAGCAGCCAAGTTCAGGGGACCACCGGGGAGCTGTTTTTT CASSQVQGTTGELFF TRBJ2-2 TRBV4-3 - -
TGCGCCAGCAGCTTGGGCAGCAACTACTACGAGCAGTACTTC CASSLGSNYYEQYF TRBJ2-7 TRBV5-1 - few
TGTGCCAGCAGCGTAGCTGGACAGGGCTACGAGCAGTACTTC CASSVAGQGYEQYF TRBJ2-7 TRBV9 TRBD1 -
TGTGCCAGCAGCCTACTCACCGGGACCCCCGGGGAGCTGTTTTTT CASSLLTGTPGELFF TRBJ2-2 TRBV7-8 - once
TGTGCCAGCAGTAATAAACAGGGGGCACTCACAGATACGCAGTATTTT CASSNKQGALTDTQYF TRBJ2-3 TRBV6-6 TRBD1 -
TGTGCCATCAGTGACGGGACAGGGAACTCCGGGGCCAACGTCCTGACTTTC CAISDGTGNSGANVLTF TRBJ2-6 TRBV10-3 TRBD1 -
TGTGCCAGCAGCCCGGCTAGCGGGAGCGGGACAGATACGCAGTATTTT CASSPASGSGTDTQYF TRBJ2-3 TRBV7-9 TRBD2 -
TGTGCCACTCAACCAAGGACGGCTAACTATGGCTACACCTTC CATQPRTANYGYTF TRBJ1-2 TRBV2 - once
TGTGCCAGCAGCTTAGACAGTTACAATGAGCAGTTCTTC CASSLDSYNEQFF TRBJ2-1 TRBV11-3 - few
TGCAGCGTTGTGGGGGACAGGCAACCCAACTACTATGGCTACACCTTC CSVVGDRQPNYYGYTF TRBJ1-2 TRBV29-1 TRBD1 -
TGTGCCAGTAGTATAGGTGGGAATCAGCCCCAGCATTTT CASSIGGNQPQHF TRBJ1-5 TRBV19 - -
TGTGCCACTACCACGAGGGAGCAGTTCTTC CATTTREQFF TRBJ2-1 TRBV2 - few
TGTGCCAGCAGCTTAGGCTCTTGGGGGTCGGGTGAAGCTTTCTTT CASSLGSWGSGEAFF TRBJ1-1 TRBV11-2 - -
TGTGCCAGCAGTGACGCAGGTGGTTCCTACGAGCAGTACTTC CASSDAGGSYEQYF TRBJ2-7 TRBV2 - -
TGCGCCAGCAGCCAAGCCCGGGACTACGAGCAGTACTTC CASSQARDYEQYF TRBJ2-7 TRBV4-1 - -
TGTGCCAGTAGTATGGGACTAGCGTTTGCCGGGGAGCTGTTTTTT CASSMGLAFAGELFF TRBJ2-2 TRBV19 TRBD2 -
TGTGCCAGCAGTCATGCCCATACTGATCAGCCCCAGCATTTT CASSHAHTDQPQHF TRBJ1-5 TRBV6-1 - -
TGCGCCAGCAGCCACCAGAAGGGGTCCTCTTGGGGCACCGGGGAGCTGTTTTTT CASSHQKGSSWGTGELFF TRBJ2-2 TRBV4-3 - few
TGTGCCAGCACGGAGACTAGCGGAATCAACTACGAGCAGTACTTC CASTETSGINYEQYF TRBJ2-7 TRBV18 TRBD2 -
TGTGCCAGCAGGGGGGGGACAGGTGGCTACACCTTC CASRGGTGGYTF TRBJ1-2 TRBV6-6 TRBD1 few
TGTGCCAGCAGCCAAGATCGGCGGGAGCAGTACTTC CASSQDRREQYF TRBJ2-7 TRBV6-6 - -
TGTGCCAGCAACCGGATTGACCTAACCTACGAGCAGTACTTC CASNRIDLTYEQYF TRBJ2-7 TRBV5-6 - -
TGCGCCAGCAGTACCGACGGGGGTAGCAATCAGCCCCAGCATTTT CASSTDGGSNQPQHF TRBJ1-5 TRBV5-1 - -
TGTGCCAGCAGCTCCGAAGAGACCCAGTACTTC CASSSEETQYF TRBJ2-5 TRBV11-3 - few
TGCGCCAGCAGCTTGGCCGACGTCACAGGGAAGAGGGTCACAGATACGCAGTATTTT CASSLADVTGKRVTDTQYF TRBJ2-3 TRBV5-1 - -
TGTGCCAGCAGCCCCGTCCAATTTGGGACACACACTGAAGCTTTCTTT CASSPVQFGTHTEAFF TRBJ1-1 TRBV7-9 - once
TGTGCCAGCGGGACAGACAGGCATATATTGTTCTTC CASGTDRHILFF TRBJ2-1 TRBV7-6 TRBD1 -
TGTGCCAGCAGCAACGCAGGGAACTCTGGAAACACCATATATTTT CASSNAGNSGNTIYF TRBJ1-3 TRBV6-1 - -
TGTGCCAGCTCACCACTTGCGGGGCCTGGGGCCAACGTCCTGACTTTC CASSPLAGPGANVLTF TRBJ2-6 TRBV18 - once
TGTGCCAGCAGGGTAGGAGGTGGAAACACCATATATTTT CASRVGGGNTIYF TRBJ1-3 TRBV2 - once
TGTGCCAGCAGCCCAAGACTAGATTCAGATACGCAGTATTTT CASSPRLDSDTQYF TRBJ2-3 TRBV11-3 - -
TGTGCCATCAGTGAGTCGGGGAGCGAAGTAGCCTACGAGCAGTACTTC CAISESGSEVAYEQYF TRBJ2-7 TRBV10-3 - -
TGTGCCAGCAGCGCGGGACGGTATAATTCACCCCTCCACTTT CASSAGRYNSPLHF TRBJ1-6 TRBV6-1 - -
TGTGCCAGCAGTGCCAGTGGTACGCAGTATTTT CASSASGTQYF TRBJ2-3 TRBV27 - -
TGCGCCAGCAGCCAAGGTGGAGTCGGGGCCCGGACTCAGCCCCAGCATTTT CASSQGGVGARTQPQHF TRBJ1-5 TRBV4-1 - -
TGCGCCAGCAGCCAACTAGCGGGGCACCCTAGCACAGATACGCAGTATTTT CASSQLAGHPSTDTQYF TRBJ2-3 TRBV4-1 TRBD2 few
TGCGCCAGCAGCCAAGGGGCGACAGAAGTTTCACCCCTCCACTTT CASSQGATEVSPLHF TRBJ1-6 TRBV4-1 - -